Listed below are T cell receptor beta chains from one sample, sequenced in a study of blood T cell repertoires in COVID-19. Clones were sequenced by immunoSEQ multiplex PCR, and TCRdb holds only the in-frame ones, with some missing. The sample includes 200,000 to 250,000 clones, approximately 86% of them seen just once. Specimen: PBMCs or T cells enriched from blood (not recorded which). These receptors were obtained from a man between 18 and 29 years old with acute COVID-19. The CDR3 runs from the conserved cysteine through the conserved F or W. D genes are given only for firm matches. Rows give clone size only sometimes, using once, few, many, or a class for an expanded clone.

clone size	V gene	J gene	D gene	CDR3 protein	CDR3 DNA
.	TRBV27	TRBJ1-1	TRBD1	CASSSAGGTEAFF	TGTGCCAGCAGTTCAGCAGGGGGCACTGAAGCTTTCTTT
once	TRBV28	TRBJ1-2	TRBD1	CASSVGTGAGYGYTF	TGTGCCAGCAGTGTCGGGACAGGGGCTGGCTATGGCTACACCTTC
.	TRBV21-1	TRBJ1-4	.	CASSKPAGHNEKLFF	TGTGCCAGCAGCAAACCGGCAGGGCATAATGAAAAACTGTTTTTT
.	TRBV27	TRBJ1-5	.	CASSLGRAGQPQHF	TGTGCCAGCAGTTTAGGGAGGGCCGGCCAGCCCCAGCATTTT
.	TRBV5-1	TRBJ1-4	.	CASSLLPGDDEKLFF	TGCGCCAGCAGCTTGTTGCCCGGGGATGATGAAAAACTGTTTTTT
.	TRBV7-9	TRBJ1-3	.	CASSRGSRSGNTIYF	TGTGCCAGCAGCCGGGGGAGTAGATCTGGAAACACCATATATTTT
once	TRBV19	TRBJ1-5	.	CASSSVSLQPQHF	TGTGCCAGTAGCTCGGTATCGTTACAGCCCCAGCATTTT
.	TRBV5-6	TRBJ1-2	TRBD1	CASSLETRDRRPPGYTF	TGTGCCAGCAGCTTGGAGACCCGGGACAGGAGACCACCGGGCTACACCTTC
.	TRBV28	TRBJ1-2	.	CASRAGGRSGYTF	TGTGCCAGCAGGGCGGGAGGGAGGAGTGGCTACACCTTC
once	TRBV7-9	TRBJ1-5	.	CASSLGHGNQPQHF	TGTGCCAGCAGCTTAGGACATGGGAATCAGCCCCAGCATTTT
.	TRBV7-2	TRBJ2-5	.	CASSSSRRWETQYF	TGTGCCAGCAGCTCCAGTCGGAGATGGGAGACCCAGTACTTC
.	TRBV11-1	TRBJ2-1	.	CASSHQGAGGRSEQFF	TGTGCCAGCAGCCATCAGGGGGCGGGAGGGCGGAGTGAGCAGTTCTTC
few	TRBV2	TRBJ2-7	TRBD2	CASSEALAKTYEQYF	TGTGCCAGCAGTGAGGCACTAGCGAAGACCTACGAGCAGTACTTC